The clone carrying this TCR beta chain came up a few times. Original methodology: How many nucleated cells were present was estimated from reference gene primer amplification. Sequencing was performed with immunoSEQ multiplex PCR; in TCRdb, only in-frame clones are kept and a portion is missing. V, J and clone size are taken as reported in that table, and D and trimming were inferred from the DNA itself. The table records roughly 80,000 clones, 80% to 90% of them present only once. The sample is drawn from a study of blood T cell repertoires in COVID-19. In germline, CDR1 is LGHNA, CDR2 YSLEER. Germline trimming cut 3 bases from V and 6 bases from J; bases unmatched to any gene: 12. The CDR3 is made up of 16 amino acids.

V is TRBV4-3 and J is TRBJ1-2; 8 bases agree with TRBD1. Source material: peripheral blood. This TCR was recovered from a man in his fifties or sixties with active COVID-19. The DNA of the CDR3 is TGCGCCAGCAGCCAGTCCCAGGGGGCGGGGATCCATGGCTACACCTTC. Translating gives CASSQSQGAGIHGYTF.